This paragraph covers one TCR beta chain sequence. This sample stems from a study of cytomegalovirus exposure and HLA in healthy donors. CDR1 and CDR2 from the germline V gene are PRHDT and FYEKMQ (reference sequence). With 2 bases clipped from V and 2 bases from J, the junction kept 7 bases outside the gene matches. The CDR3 covers 16 residues. PCR was performed using 60 Vbeta and 13 Jbeta primers. TCRdb's table, derived via immunoSEQ multiplex PCR, lists solely in-frame clones and lacks some. Of some 190,000 clones in the sample, around 82% were seen once. The J gene is TRBJ2-7, the V gene TRBV13; 9 positions agree with TRBD2. The sequenced sample was PBMCs. The receptor comes from a woman aged 30 to 39 in good health and CMV-seropositive. DNA for the CDR3: TGTGCCAGCAGCTTAAGTTTACTAGCGGGCACCTACGAGCAGTACTTC. This codes for CASSLSLLAGTYEQYF.